The 29 T cell receptor beta chains below all came from one sample that was sequenced in a study of cytomegalovirus exposure and HLA in healthy donors. PCR was performed using 60 Vbeta and 13 Jbeta primers. Only in-frame clones appear in the TCRdb table, and some are missing; sequencing was by immunoSEQ multiplex PCR. The sample yields 140,000 to 150,000 clones, approximately 80% seen once. Sequencing was done on a sample of PBMCs. The receptors were sampled from a woman in her thirties or forties in good health and CMV-seropositive.

The V and J genes are TRBV10-2 and TRBJ1-1, with 8 bases aligning to TRBD1. The CDR3 is made up of 14 amino acids. Germline lookup yields CDR1 WSHSY and CDR2 SAAADI. The V and J ends lost 4 bases and 4 bases, in that order; junction bases with no gene match: 5. CDR3 nucleotides: TGCGCCAGCAGTGGGAACAGGGGGGCCACTGAAGCTTTCTTT. It yields the protein CASSGNRGATEAFF.

This clone appeared a single time. The chain is built from TRBV29-1 and TRBJ2-1; D remains unclear. Per the germline V gene, CDR1 is SQVTM and CDR2 is ANQGSEA. The CDR3 totals 11 residues. Deletions cut 8 bases from V and 9 bases from J, with 14 bases between. CDR3 in DNA: TGCAGCTCCCATTCGGTTACTGAGCAGTTCTTC. This codes for CSSHSVTEQFF.

Only one count was recorded for this clone. The chain recombines TRBV6-6 with TRBJ1-2; weak D call: TRBD1 (6 bases). V was shortened by 4 bases and J by 4 bases, with 16 bases between the two germline ends. Germline V gene data show CDR1 as MNHNY and CDR2 as SVGAGI (reference sequence). CDR3 length: 15 residues. The CDR3: CASSWVPGEGYGYTF. CDR3 DNA sequence: TGTGCCAGCAGTTGGGTCCCAGGGGAGGGCTATGGCTACACCTTC.

This clone was detected a few times. The chain recombines TRBV19 with TRBJ1-1; D is unresolved. The V end was cut by 11 bases, the J end by 0 bases, with 13 bases between. This CDR3 has 13 amino acids. Germline V lookup: CDR1 LNHDA, CDR2 SQIVND (reference sequence). The CDR3 nucleotides read TGTGCCGCCGCGGCTTCGGTGAACACTGAAGCTTTCTTT. This sequence encodes CAAAASVNTEAFF.

This chain uses TRBV2 with TRBJ2-3; 11 bases agree with TRBD2. CDR1 SNHLY and CDR2 FYNNEI come from the germline V gene. The CDR3 spans 14 residues. Germline trimming cut 5 bases from V and 8 bases from J; bases unmatched to any gene: 6. This chain's CDR3 is CASSPLAGGGTQYF. CDR3 coding DNA: TGTGCCAGCAGTCCTCTAGCGGGAGGCGGTACGCAGTATTTT.

The rearrangement links TRBV7-9 to TRBJ1-4, with no clear D. V shed 0 bases and J shed 4 bases, with 6 bases lying between them. The CDR3 totals 14 residues. The germline gives CDR1 SEHNR, CDR2 FQNEAQ (reference sequence). The CDR3 bases are TGTGCCAGCAGCTTAGCGCTCGGTAATGAAAAACTGTTTTTT. Amino acids: CASSLALGNEKLFF.

This chain links TRBV18 with TRBJ1-4; 10 positions match TRBD1. CDR1 and CDR2 from the germline V gene are KGHSH and LQKENI. V shed 2 bases, J shed 8 bases, and the junction held 8 bases outside the gene matches. The CDR3 length is 16 residues. In DNA form, the CDR3 reads TGTGCCAGCTCACCAGGGCTCGGGACAGGGGACGAAAAACTGTTTTTT. Its translation: CASSPGLGTGDEKLFF.

J is TRBJ2-1 and V is TRBV2; 10 bases are a match to TRBD2. J lost 6 bases, V lost 7 bases, and 9 bases had no gene match. This CDR3 is built from 15 residues. Per the germline V gene, CDR1 is SNHLY and CDR2 is FYNNEI. CDR3 residues: CASTSESGRANEQFF. The CDR3 bases are TGTGCCAGCACCTCAGAGAGCGGGAGGGCCAATGAGCAGTTCTTC.

This clone was observed a handful of times. This chain connects TRBV6-6 to TRBJ1-4; a possible D gene is TRBD1 (6 bases). V was shortened by 6 bases and J by 7 bases, with 18 bases between the two germline ends. Looked up from germline, CDR1 is MNHNY and CDR2 is SVGAGI (reference sequence). This CDR3 has 15 amino acids. CDR3 DNA: TGTGCCAGCAGCCTAACAGGGAAGAGTACTGAAAAACTGTTTTTT. Protein product: CASSLTGKSTEKLFF.

This clone came up once. The chain uses TRBV7-8 and TRBJ2-1; unclear D gene. Per the germline V gene, CDR1 is SGHVS and CDR2 is FQNEAQ. CDR3 length equals 12 residues. Trimming left V 0 bases short and J 9 bases short, with 6 bases between. The CDR3 coding sequence is TGTGCCAGCAGCTTAGCATCCGGTGAGCAGTTCTTC. Translating gives CASSLASGEQFF.

The chain couples TRBV5-6 to TRBJ2-7, with 13 bases lining up with TRBD2. V lost 0 bases, J lost 2 bases, and 5 bases stayed unmatched. Per germline, CDR1 SGHDT and CDR2 YYEEEE. This CDR3 contains 17 residues. CDR3 in DNA: TGTGCCAGCAGCTTGGGGGGGACTAGCGGGGTTCCCTACGAGCAGTACTTC. It translates to CASSLGGTSGVPYEQYF.

The chain joins TRBV28 to TRBJ1-1; 7 bases match TRBD1. V shed 6 bases and J 7 bases; nucleotides not matched to a gene: 11. CDR3 length: 14 amino acids. Per the germline V gene, CDR1 is MDHEN and CDR2 is SYDVKM. CDR3 nucleotide sequence: TGTGCCAGCAGCCAGGGACAGAACAAAGGTGAAGCTTTCTTT. This codes for CASSQGQNKGEAFF.

The V and J genes are TRBV5-1 and TRBJ2-2; TRBD1 matches at 7 bases. There are 14 residues in the CDR3. After removal of 0 bases from V and 8 bases from J, the junction contained 4 bases not matched to a gene. Germline CDR1 and CDR2: SGHRS and YFSETQ. CDR3 residues: CASSLGGGQGELFF. The CDR3 bases are TGCGCCAGCAGCTTGGGAGGGGGCCAGGGGGAGCTGTTTTTT.

The V gene is TRBV18, the J gene TRBJ2-2, with 8 nucleotides matching TRBD2. The CDR3 covers 18 residues. V trimming: 4 bases; J trimming: 6 bases; junction bases outside the gene matches: 16. Germline V gene sequence: CDR1 KGHSH, CDR2 LQKENI. The CDR3 protein is CASSRAGAVTSRAGELFF. DNA for the CDR3: TGTGCCAGCTCACGAGCGGGAGCGGTCACAAGTCGAGCCGGGGAGCTGTTTTTT.

This clone has just a few counts. The chain couples TRBV10-3 to TRBJ2-6; D not certain. Per the germline V gene, CDR1 is ENHRY and CDR2 is SYGVKD. With 3 bases removed from V and 0 bases from J, the gap between germline ends came to 9 bases. The CDR3 consists of 16 residues. The CDR3 is CAISELGPSGANVLTF. The CDR3 DNA reads as TGTGCCATCAGTGAACTCGGTCCCTCTGGGGCCAACGTCCTGACTTTC.

This clone was seen a single time. The CDR3 spells CASSDGHHNYGYTF. CDR3 nucleotides: TGTGCCAGCAGCGATGGACACCATAACTATGGCTACACCTTC. The V gene is TRBV7-2, the J gene TRBJ1-2; D is perhaps TRBD1 (5 bases). V lost 5 bases to trimming and J lost 1 base, with 11 bases between them. This CDR3 spans 14 amino acids. Germline values: CDR1 SGHTA, CDR2 FQGNSA. The complete variable domain, with remaining parts taken from reference TRBV7-2 and TRBJ1-2, reads GAGVSQSPSNKVTEKGKDVELRCDPISGHTALYWYRQSLGQGLEFLIYFQGNSAPDKSGLPSDRFSAERTGGSVSTLTIQRTQQEDSAVYLCASSDGHHNYGYTFGSGTRLTVV.

The chain carries TRBV27 and TRBJ1-3; a weak D match, TRBD1 (5 bases). V was pared by 3 bases and J by 5 bases, with 8 bases between. The CDR3 has 13 residues. CDR1 and CDR2 from the germline V gene are MNHEY and SMNVEV (reference sequence). CDR3 sequence reads: CASSFQGRNTIYF. CDR3 in DNA: TGTGCCAGCAGTTTCCAGGGCCGAAACACCATATATTTT.

V gene TRBV5-1 combines with J gene TRBJ2-1; no clear D gene. Germline CDR1 is SGHRS and CDR2 is YFSETQ. V was shortened by 5 bases and J by 8 bases, with 20 bases between the two germline ends. This CDR3 region has 15 residues. This chain's CDR3 is CASSSSGSEYDEQFF. As DNA, the CDR3 is TGCGCCAGCAGTTCCTCCGGGTCAGAATACGATGAGCAGTTCTTC.

The chain uses TRBV7-2 and TRBJ2-5, with D tentatively TRBD1 (5 bases). V was shortened by 5 bases and J by 0 bases, with 10 bases between the two germline ends. CDR3 length equals 14 residues. Germline V gives CDR1 SGHTA, CDR2 FQGNSA. Written as DNA, the CDR3 is TGTGCCAGCAGCCCAGGACATCACCAAGAGACCCAGTACTTC. Protein product: CASSPGHHQETQYF.

This rearrangement joins TRBV4-2 to TRBJ1-5; D is uncertain. V was shortened by 0 bases and J by 4 bases, with 10 bases between the two germline ends. There are 15 residues in the CDR3. Germline CDR1 is LGHNA and CDR2 is YNFKEQ. The DNA for the CDR3 is TGTGCCAGCAGCCAAGATAGGGCGGGGAATCAGCCCCAGCATTTT. Translated: CASSQDRAGNQPQHF.

The J gene is TRBJ2-1, the V gene TRBV23-1, with a possible D match to TRBD1 (6 bases). TRBV23-1 is recorded as an ORF, its role being uncertain. V lost 0 bases and J lost 5, with 20 bases in between. There are 18 residues in the CDR3. The chain's CDR3 is CASSQSLPTGSPNNEQFF. The CDR3 bases are TGCGCCAGCAGTCAATCCCTACCCACAGGGTCCCCTAACAATGAGCAGTTCTTC.

The V gene is TRBV19, the J gene TRBJ2-3, with TRBD2 matching 11 bases. The CDR3 length is 19 residues. Germline trimming cut 4 bases from V and 8 bases from J; bases unmatched to any gene: 20. Germline V gene data show CDR1 as LNHDA and CDR2 as SQIVND (reference sequence). CDR3 loop: CASSTRTSGSSIFPGTQYF. As DNA, the CDR3 is TGTGCCAGTAGTACCAGGACTAGCGGGTCTTCCATTTTCCCGGGTACGCAGTATTTT.

The V gene is TRBV28, the J gene TRBJ2-7; 10 nucleotides agree with TRBD1. CDR1 MDHEN and CDR2 SYDVKM come from the germline V gene. CDR3 size: 16 residues. V lost 4 bases to trimming and J lost 0 bases; unmatched junction nucleotides: 6. For the CDR3, the DNA is TGTGCCAGCAGTTCCGGCGACAGGGGGCACTCCTACGAGCAGTACTTC. Translation gives CASSSGDRGHSYEQYF.

V is TRBV25-1 and J is TRBJ2-5; no firm D call. The closer fit of TRBJ2-7 to the DNA end suggests the J call may be wrong. CDR1 is MGHDK and CDR2 is SYGVNS in the germline V gene. The CDR3 extends over 12 amino acids. The CDR3, as DNA: TGTGCCAGCAGTGAAGCCTCCTACGAGCAGTACTTC. Translation gives CASSEASYEQYF.

Of note for this clone: Germline is not matched at one junction end, which may reflect a read error. V is TRBV7-9 and J is TRBJ1-4; TRBD1 might be the D (5 bases). Germline CDR1 reads SEHNR; CDR2 reads FQNEAQ (reference sequence). The CDR3 contains 12 residues. CDR3 in amino acids: CSSSRGGEKLFF. CDR3 sequence (DNA): TGTTCCAGCAGCCGGGGGGGAGAAAAACTGTTTTTT.

The rearrangement links TRBV18 to TRBJ2-2, with a weak D call TRBD1 (5 bases). The CDR3 extends over 15 amino acids. V was trimmed by 1 base and J by 3 bases, leaving 9 bases between them. Germline CDR1 is KGHSH and CDR2 is LQKENI. CDR3 residues: CASSPRSGYTGELFF. DNA of the CDR3: TGTGCCAGCTCACCACGTTCAGGGTACACCGGGGAGCTGTTTTTT.

Of note for this clone: No DNA is shown, since the ends of the CDR3 on it are uncertain; the CDR3 is the one TCRdb lists. This chain uses TRBV21-1 with TRBJ1-6; TRBD1 is taken as the D call from the table, unchecked against the DNA. TRBV21-1 is assigned pseudogene status. The length of the CDR3 is 14 amino acids, counting both ends. This CDR3 reads CASRWAQGSSPLHF.

The J gene is TRBJ2-7, the V gene TRBV7-7, with 13 bases aligning to TRBD2. CDR3 length equals 16 residues. Germline-derived CDR1 and CDR2 are SSHAT and FNYEAQ (reference sequence). V lost 5 bases to trimming and J lost 4 bases; unmatched junction nucleotides: 8. The CDR3 DNA follows: TGTGCCAGCAGCGGACTAGCGGGAGTCCCCTCGTACGAGCAGTACTTC. The encoded protein is CASSGLAGVPSYEQYF.

This clone was counted a single time. The chain has TRBV2 and TRBJ1-5, with 10 bases matching TRBD1. CDR3 size: 17 residues. CDR1 is SNHLY and CDR2 is FYNNEI in the germline V gene. Germline trimming cut 8 bases from V and 0 bases from J; bases unmatched to any gene: 10. This CDR3 is CASQGQGSLYSNQPQHF. CDR3 nucleotide sequence: TGTGCCAGCCAGGGACAGGGGTCCTTGTATAGCAATCAGCCCCAGCATTTT.